These 12 T cell receptor beta chains came from one sample sequenced in a study of low-dose radiotherapy and immunotherapy resistance in tumors. Time point denoted: after trial treatment. Documented treatment: LDRT plus nivolumab, ipilimumab, low-dose cyclophosphamide and aspirin (RACIN trial). First-strand cDNA relied on TRAV- and TRBV-specific primers spanning alpha and beta chains. For amplifying TCRs, the PCR ran for 20 to 25 cycles with Phusion, which was used together with a constant-region primer and the adapter on the V primers. TCRdb reprocessed the reads via MiXCR and lists one record per CDR3 protein. Counted here are more than 90,000 distinct CDR3 sequences, roughly 20% occurring once; the ten biggest clones make up roughly 3.9%. The material was PBMCs, obtained after low-dose radiotherapy plus immunotherapy. These receptor sequences come from a male donor with prostate cancer.

There are many counts of this clonotype. The rearrangement links TRBV5-1 to TRBJ2-5; D gene ambiguous. The CDR3 loop spans 13 amino acids. Trimming cost V 2 bases and J 1 base, with 6 bases left between them. Per the germline V gene, CDR1 is SGHRS and CDR2 is YFSETQ. The CDR3 DNA sequence: TGCGCCAGCAGCTTCTACCTCCAAGAGACCCAGTACTTC. Protein sequence: CASSFYLQETQYF.

This clonotype was detected many times. The V gene is TRBV6-5, the J gene TRBJ2-1; the match to TRBD1 covers 9 bases. CDR3 length: 12 residues. V trimming: 0 bases; J trimming: 14 bases; junction bases outside the gene matches: 2. CDR1 MNHEY and CDR2 SVGAGI come from the germline V gene. The CDR3 DNA reads as TGTGCCAGCAGTTACTCGGGACAGGGAGAGTTCTTC. It specifies CASSYSGQGEFF.

At least ten counts were recorded for this clonotype. The chain couples TRBV12-3 or TRBV12-4 to TRBJ2-1; 7 bases match TRBD2. The CDR3 has 15 amino acids. Unmatched junction bases numbered 4, after V lost 0 bases and J lost 5 bases. CDR3 sequence reads: CASSLAGGGDNEQFF. The CDR3 DNA follows: TGTGCCAGCAGTTTAGCGGGGGGGGGGGACAATGAGCAGTTCTTC.

In its sample, this clonotype was seen many times. This sequence joins TRBV10-3 and TRBJ2-4; TRBD2 is a possible D gene (7 bases). Trimming removed 6 bases at V and 7 bases at J, with 19 bases between. The CDR3 extends over 15 amino acids. Germline assignment: CDR1 ENHRY and CDR2 SYGVKD. The CDR3 here is CAISGSGGRGNIQYF. Written as DNA, the CDR3 is TGTGCCATCAGCGGCTCGGGGGGCAGGGGTAACATTCAGTACTTC.

This clonotype was picked up many times. The chain has TRBV29-1 and TRBJ2-5; D not resolved. The CDR3 loop spans 13 amino acids. From germline, CDR1 is SQVTM and CDR2 ANQGSEA. V was shortened by 3 bases and J by 2 bases, with 10 bases between the two germline ends. This CDR3 is CSVDGRSQETQYF. As DNA, the CDR3 is TGCAGCGTTGATGGCAGGTCGCAAGAGACCCAGTACTTC.

Ten or more counts support this clonotype. This chain uses TRBV7-2 with TRBJ1-6; the D is unclear. This CDR3 is 14 amino acids long. V lost 1 base, J lost 8 bases, and 9 bases lay in between. Looked up from germline, CDR1 is SGHTA and CDR2 is FQGNSA. CDR3 in DNA: TGTGCCAGCAGCTTAGTACCAGAGGATTCACCCCTCCACTTT. This encodes CASSLVPEDSPLHF.

This clonotype was seen at least ten times. The chain couples TRBV7-2 to TRBJ2-3; TRBD2 matches 14 bases. Per the germline V gene, CDR1 is SGHTA and CDR2 is FQGNSA. Trimming took 3 bases from V and 1 from J; bases not matched to a gene: 12. This CDR3 is 20 amino acids long. The CDR3 DNA sequence: TGTGCCAGCAGCTTCCACGCGAGACTAGCGGGGGGGCCCGGCACAGATACGCAGTATTTT. Amino acid sequence: CASSFHARLAGGPGTDTQYF.

The table lists this clonotype with many counts. DNA for the CDR3: TGTGCCAGCAGTTACTCGAGGGGTGGGTATGGCTACACCTTC. Amino acid sequence: CASSYSRGGYGYTF. This chain links TRBV6-5 with TRBJ1-2; TRBD1 might be the D (5 bases). The CDR3 runs to 14 residues. Germline values: CDR1 MNHEY, CDR2 SVGAGI. The V gene lost 0 bases and the J gene lost 5 bases, with 10 bases spanning the gap.

This clonotype was picked up many times. The chain has TRBV29-1 and TRBJ1-1; no reliable D call. V was clipped by 7 bases and J by 3 bases, with 15 bases between them. Germline CDR1 SQVTM, CDR2 ANQGSEA. The CDR3 has 13 amino acids. The DNA of the CDR3 is TGCAGCGCGAAAAGGTCTATGGACACTGAAGCTTTCTTT. Translating it yields CSAKRSMDTEAFF.

The genes are TRBV5-1 and TRBJ2-2; D unclear. The CDR3 loop spans 13 amino acids. The V gene's germline CDR1 is SGHRS and CDR2 YFSETQ. The V gene lost 5 bases and the J gene lost 8 bases, with 13 bases spanning the gap. CDR3 residues: CASSFLGAGELFF. The CDR3 bases are TGCGCCAGCAGTTTCCTGGGTGCGGGGGAGCTGTTTTTT. Drawing the rest from reference TRBV5-1 and TRBJ2-2, the complete variable domain is KAGVTQTPRYLIKTRGQQVTLSCSPISGHRSVSWYQQTPGQGLQFLFEYFSETQRNKGNFPGRFSGRQFSNSRSEMNVSTLELGDSALYLCASSFLGAGELFFGEGSRLTVL.

The sample holds many counts of this clonotype. The genes are TRBV29-1 and TRBJ1-2; 7 bases line up with TRBD1. CDR3 length: 17 amino acids. The J segment lost 2 bases and the V segment lost 3 bases, leaving 15 bases of the junction unmatched. Germline assignment: CDR1 SQVTM and CDR2 ANQGSEA. The chain's CDR3 is CSVEAHAAGRGNYGYTF. DNA for the CDR3: TGCAGCGTTGAGGCCCACGCGGCGGGCAGGGGGAACTATGGCTACACCTTC. Together with reference TRBV29-1 and TRBJ1-2, the CDR3 gives the full variable domain: SAVISQKPSRDICQRGTSLTIQCQVDSQVTMMFWYRQQPGQSLTLIATANQGSEATYESGFVIDKFPISRPNLTFSTLTVSNMSPEDSSIYLCSVEAHAAGRGNYGYTFGSGTRLTVV.

This clonotype was found many times. V usage is TRBV20-1 and J usage is TRBJ2-3; 11 bases align to TRBD2. The CDR3 extends over 14 amino acids. The germline gives CDR1 DFQATT, CDR2 SNEGSKA (reference sequence). J gave up 4 bases and V 5 bases, and 5 bases lay outside the gene matches. Here the CDR3 DNA reads TGCAGTGCTTCCACTAGCGGGGGCGCAGATACGCAGTATTTT. It specifies CSASTSGGADTQYF.